This T cell receptor (beta chain) was profiled in a study of OX40 agonist ivuxolimab in advanced cancers. Using immunoSEQ multiplex PCR, the repertoire was profiled, and TCRdb retains in-frame clones only, with some absent. The top ten hold more than 0.85% of the sample, which has roughly 68,000 clones, around 93% seen once. The CDR3 runs 15 residues. V was pared by 0 bases and J by 2 bases, with 2 bases of the junction left unmatched. The V gene's germline CDR1 is SGHNT and CDR2 YYREEE (reference sequence). Sequencing used CD4+ or CD8+ T cells sorted from blood, obtained in a trial of the OX40 agonist ivuxolimab. The genes are TRBV5-4 and TRBJ2-7, with 10 positions matching TRBD2. The clonotype comes from an adult with an advanced solid tumor such as melanoma, head and neck, liver or kidney cancer. The CDR3 nucleotides read TGTGCCAGCAGCTTGGGTAGCGGGGGGCCCTACGAGCAGTACTTC. This sequence encodes CASSLGSGGPYEQYF.